The clone carrying this T cell receptor (beta chain) occurred many times. The antigen remains unidentified. TCR beta CDR3 regions were amplified from RNA. During a first-round RT-PCR of the TCR CDR3, the HTBI primer set was used. From the multiplex PCR reads, TCRdb called clonotypes with MiXCR, one entry per CDR3 protein. This table has around 620,000 distinct CDR3 sequences, 15% to 20% appearing once. A lack of ophthalmopathy progression within 18 months defined stable Graves' hyperthyroidism. The source of the sample is a study of T cells in Graves' hyperthyroidism and ophthalmopathy. In the study overall: Peripheral blood sampling occurred at initial diagnosis, before any treatment. Regarding the study as a whole: Stable hyperthyroidism was separated from ophthalmopathy by a model based on 13 V-J features.

V was trimmed by 3 bases and J by 1 base, leaving 4 bases between them. There are 13 residues in the CDR3. Germline V lookup: CDR1 SGHAT, CDR2 FQNNGV. The rearrangement uses TRBV11-2 and TRBJ1-3, with D uncertain. Sequencing was done on a sample of blood. This sequence originates from a woman in her twenties or thirties with Graves' hyperthyroidism. CDR3: CASSLLSGNTIYF. CDR3 DNA: TGTGCCAGCAGCTTGCTGTCTGGAAACACCATATATTTT.